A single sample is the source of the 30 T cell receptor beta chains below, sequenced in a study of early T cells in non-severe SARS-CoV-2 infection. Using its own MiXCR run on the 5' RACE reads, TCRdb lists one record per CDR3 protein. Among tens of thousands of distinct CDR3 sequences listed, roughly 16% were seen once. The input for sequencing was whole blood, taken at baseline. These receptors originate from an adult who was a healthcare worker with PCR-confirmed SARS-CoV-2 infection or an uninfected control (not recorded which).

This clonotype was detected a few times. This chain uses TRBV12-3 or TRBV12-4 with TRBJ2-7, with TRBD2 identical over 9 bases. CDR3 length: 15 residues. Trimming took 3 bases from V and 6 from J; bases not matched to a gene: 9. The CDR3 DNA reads TGTGCCAGCAGTTTTAGCGGGAGCGTCGCCGTCGAGCAGTACTTC. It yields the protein CASSFSGSVAVEQYF.

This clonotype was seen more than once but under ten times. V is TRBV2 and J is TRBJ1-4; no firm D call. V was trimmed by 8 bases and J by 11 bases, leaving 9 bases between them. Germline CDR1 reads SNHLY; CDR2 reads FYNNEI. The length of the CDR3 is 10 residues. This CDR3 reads CASGEWKLFF. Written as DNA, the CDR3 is TGTGCCAGCGGCGAGTGGAAACTGTTTTTT. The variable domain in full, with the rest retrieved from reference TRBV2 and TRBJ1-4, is EPEVTQTPSHQVTQMGQEVILRCVPISNHLYFYWYRQILGQKVEFLVSFYNNEISEKSEIFDDQFSVERPDGSNFTLKIRSTKLEDSAMYFCASGEWKLFFGSGTQLSVL.

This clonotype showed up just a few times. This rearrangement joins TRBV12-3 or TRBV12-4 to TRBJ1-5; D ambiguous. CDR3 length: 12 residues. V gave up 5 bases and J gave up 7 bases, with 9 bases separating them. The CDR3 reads CASSPMNQPQHF. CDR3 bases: TGTGCCAGCAGTCCCATGAACCAGCCCCAGCATTTT.

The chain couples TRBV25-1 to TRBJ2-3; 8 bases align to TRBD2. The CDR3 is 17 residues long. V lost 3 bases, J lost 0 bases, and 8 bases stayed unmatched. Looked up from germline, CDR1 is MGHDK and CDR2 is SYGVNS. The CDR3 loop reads CASSERAGGESTDTQYF. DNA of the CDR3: TGTGCCAGCAGTGAGCGGGCCGGGGGGGAGAGCACAGATACGCAGTATTTT.

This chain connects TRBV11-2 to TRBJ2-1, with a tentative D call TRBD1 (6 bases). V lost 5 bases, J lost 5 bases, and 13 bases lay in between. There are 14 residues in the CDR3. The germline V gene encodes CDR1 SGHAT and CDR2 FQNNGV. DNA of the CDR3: TGTGCCAGCAGCCGAATGGGACAAAACAATGAGCAGTTCTTC. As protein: CASSRMGQNNEQFF.

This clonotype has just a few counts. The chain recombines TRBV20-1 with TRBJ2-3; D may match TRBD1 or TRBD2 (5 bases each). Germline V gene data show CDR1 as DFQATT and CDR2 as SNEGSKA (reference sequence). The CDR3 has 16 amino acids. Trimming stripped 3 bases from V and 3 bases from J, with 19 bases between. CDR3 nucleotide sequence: TGCAGTGCTAGCGGGGTGGACATTAGAGGGACAGATACGCAGTATTTT. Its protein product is CSASGVDIRGTDTQYF.

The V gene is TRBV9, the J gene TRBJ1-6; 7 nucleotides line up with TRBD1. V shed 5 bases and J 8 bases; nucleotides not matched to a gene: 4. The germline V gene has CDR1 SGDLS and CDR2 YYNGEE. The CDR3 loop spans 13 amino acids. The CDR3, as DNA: TGTGCCAGCAGTCTAACAGGGGATTCACCCCTCCACTTT. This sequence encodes CASSLTGDSPLHF.

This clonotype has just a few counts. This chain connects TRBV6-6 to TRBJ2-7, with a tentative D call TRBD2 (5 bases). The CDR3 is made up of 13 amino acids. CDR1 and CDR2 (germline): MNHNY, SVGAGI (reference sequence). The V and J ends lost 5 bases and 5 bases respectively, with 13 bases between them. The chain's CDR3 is CASSGGSANEQYF. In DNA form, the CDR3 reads TGTGCCAGCAGTGGCGGGTCTGCCAACGAGCAGTACTTC.

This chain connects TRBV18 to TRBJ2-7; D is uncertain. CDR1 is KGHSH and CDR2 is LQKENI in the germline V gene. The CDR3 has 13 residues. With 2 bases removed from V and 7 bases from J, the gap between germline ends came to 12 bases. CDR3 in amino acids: CASSPRVGWEQYF. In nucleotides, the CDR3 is TGTGCCAGCTCACCAAGGGTCGGGTGGGAGCAGTACTTC.

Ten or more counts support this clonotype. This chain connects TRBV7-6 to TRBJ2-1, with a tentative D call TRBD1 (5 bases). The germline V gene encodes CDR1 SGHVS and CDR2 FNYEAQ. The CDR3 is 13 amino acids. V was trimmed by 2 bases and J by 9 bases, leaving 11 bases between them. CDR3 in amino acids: CASSLTPRGEQFF. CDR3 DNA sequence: TGTGCCAGCAGCTTAACCCCTAGGGGTGAGCAGTTCTTC.

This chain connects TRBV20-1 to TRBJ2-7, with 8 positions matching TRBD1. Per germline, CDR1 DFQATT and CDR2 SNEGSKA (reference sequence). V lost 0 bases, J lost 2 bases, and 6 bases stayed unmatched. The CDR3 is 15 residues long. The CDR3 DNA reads TGCAGTGCTAGAGACCCAGGGGGCCGACCCTACGAGCAGTACTTC. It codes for CSARDPGGRPYEQYF.

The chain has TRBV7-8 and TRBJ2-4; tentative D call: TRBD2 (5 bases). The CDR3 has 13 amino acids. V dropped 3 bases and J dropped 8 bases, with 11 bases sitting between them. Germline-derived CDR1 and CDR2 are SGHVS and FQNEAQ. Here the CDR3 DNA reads TGTGCCAGCAGCTTTCTCGCCGGGGACATTCAGTACTTC. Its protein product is CASSFLAGDIQYF.

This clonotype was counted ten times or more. CDR3 protein: CASSTGGAYNSPLHF. CDR3 DNA: TGTGCCAGCAGCACCGGGGGCGCTTATAATTCACCCCTCCACTTT. The V gene is TRBV2, the J gene TRBJ1-6; perhaps TRBD1 as D (6 bases). This CDR3 has 15 amino acids. The V end lost 6 bases, the J end lost 4 bases, and 13 bases lay between the germline ends. Germline-derived CDR1 and CDR2 are SNHLY and FYNNEI. The full variable domain, with the rest looked up from reference TRBV2 and TRBJ1-6, is EPEVTQTPSHQVTQMGQEVILRCVPISNHLYFYWYRQILGQKVEFLVSFYNNEISEKSEIFDDQFSVERPDGSNFTLKIRSTKLEDSAMYFCASSTGGAYNSPLHFGNGTRLTVT.

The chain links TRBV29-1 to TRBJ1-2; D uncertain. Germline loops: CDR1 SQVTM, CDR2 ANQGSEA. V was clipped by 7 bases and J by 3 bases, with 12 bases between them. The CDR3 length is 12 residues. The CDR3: CSAGGVYYGYTF. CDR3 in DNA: TGCAGCGCCGGTGGTGTTTACTATGGCTACACCTTC.

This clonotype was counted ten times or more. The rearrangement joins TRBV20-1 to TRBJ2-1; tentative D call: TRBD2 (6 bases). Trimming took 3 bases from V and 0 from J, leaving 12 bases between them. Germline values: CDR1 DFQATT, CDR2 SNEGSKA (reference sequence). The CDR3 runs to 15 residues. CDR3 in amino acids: CSASLWGDSYNEQFF. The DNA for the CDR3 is TGCAGTGCTAGTCTTTGGGGGGACTCCTACAATGAGCAGTTCTTC.

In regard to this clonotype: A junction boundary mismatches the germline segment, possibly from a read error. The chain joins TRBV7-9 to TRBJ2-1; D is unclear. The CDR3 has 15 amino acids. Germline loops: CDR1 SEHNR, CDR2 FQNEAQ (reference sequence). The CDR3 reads CASSRDISSYNEQFF. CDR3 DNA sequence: TGCGCCAGCAGCCGAGACATCAGCTCCTACAATGAGCAGTTCTTC.

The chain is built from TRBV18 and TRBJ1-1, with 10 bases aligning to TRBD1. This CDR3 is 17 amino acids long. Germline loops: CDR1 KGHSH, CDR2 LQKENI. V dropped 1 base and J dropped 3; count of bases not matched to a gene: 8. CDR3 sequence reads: CASSPRITGTGDTEAFF. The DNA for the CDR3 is TGTGCCAGCTCACCACGAATTACCGGGACAGGGGACACTGAAGCTTTCTTT.

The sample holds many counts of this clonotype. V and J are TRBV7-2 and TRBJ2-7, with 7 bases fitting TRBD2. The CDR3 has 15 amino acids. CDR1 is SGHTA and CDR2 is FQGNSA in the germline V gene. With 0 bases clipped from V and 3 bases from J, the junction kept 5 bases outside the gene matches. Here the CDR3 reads CASSLAGSGNYEQYF. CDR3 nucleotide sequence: TGTGCCAGCAGCTTAGCGGGAAGCGGGAACTACGAGCAGTACTTC.

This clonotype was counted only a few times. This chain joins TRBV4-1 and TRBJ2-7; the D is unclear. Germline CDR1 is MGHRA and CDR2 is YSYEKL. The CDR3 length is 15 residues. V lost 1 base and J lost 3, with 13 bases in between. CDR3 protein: CASSQVPSTGYEQYF. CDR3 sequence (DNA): TGCGCCAGCAGCCAAGTCCCGTCAACGGGCTACGAGCAGTACTTC.

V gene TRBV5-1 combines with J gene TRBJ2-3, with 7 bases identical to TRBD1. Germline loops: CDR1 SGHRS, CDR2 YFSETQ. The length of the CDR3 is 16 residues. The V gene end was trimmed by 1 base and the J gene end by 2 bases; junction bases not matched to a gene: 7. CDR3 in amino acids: CASSLFRGTATDTQYF. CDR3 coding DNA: TGCGCCAGCAGCTTGTTCCGAGGGACAGCCACAGATACGCAGTATTTT.

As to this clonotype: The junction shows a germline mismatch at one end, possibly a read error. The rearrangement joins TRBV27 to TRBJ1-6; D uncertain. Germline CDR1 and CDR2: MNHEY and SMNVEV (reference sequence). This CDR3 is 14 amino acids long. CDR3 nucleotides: TGTGCCAGCAGTCCGGGATTCTATAATTCACCCCTCCATTTT. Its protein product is CASSPGFYNSPLHF.

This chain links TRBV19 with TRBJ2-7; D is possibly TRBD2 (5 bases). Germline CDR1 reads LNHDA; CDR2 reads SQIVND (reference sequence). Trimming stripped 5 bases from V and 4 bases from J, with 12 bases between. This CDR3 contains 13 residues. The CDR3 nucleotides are TGTGCCAGTAGTCCCGATCCGGGGTACGAGCAGTACTTC. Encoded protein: CASSPDPGYEQYF.

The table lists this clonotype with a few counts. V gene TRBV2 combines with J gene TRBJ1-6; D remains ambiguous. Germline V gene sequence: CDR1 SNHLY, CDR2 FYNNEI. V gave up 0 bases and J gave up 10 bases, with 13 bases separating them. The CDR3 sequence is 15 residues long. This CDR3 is CASSEAPAGFSPLHF. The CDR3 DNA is TGTGCCAGCAGTGAAGCCCCGGCCGGGTTCTCACCCCTCCACTTT.

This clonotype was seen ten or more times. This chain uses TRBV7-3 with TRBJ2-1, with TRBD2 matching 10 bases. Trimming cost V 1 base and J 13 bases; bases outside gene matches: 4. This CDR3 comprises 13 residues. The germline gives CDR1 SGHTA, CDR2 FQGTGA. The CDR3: CASSLIGLAEQFF. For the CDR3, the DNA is TGTGCCAGCAGCTTAATCGGACTAGCGGAACAGTTCTTC.

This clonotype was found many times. DNA of the CDR3: TGTGCCAGCAGTCACCTCGACAGGTCCGGTGAGCAGTTCTTC. It translates to CASSHLDRSGEQFF. This chain links TRBV6-6 with TRBJ2-1; a possible D gene is TRBD1 (6 bases). CDR3 length: 14 amino acids. Germline CDR1 MNHNY, CDR2 SVGAGI (reference sequence). V lost 5 bases and J lost 9, with 17 bases in between.

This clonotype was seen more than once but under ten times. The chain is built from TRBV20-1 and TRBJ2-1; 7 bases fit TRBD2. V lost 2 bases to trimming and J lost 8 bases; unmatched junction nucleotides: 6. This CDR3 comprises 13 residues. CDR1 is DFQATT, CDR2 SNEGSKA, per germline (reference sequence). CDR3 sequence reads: CSARSPSGYEQFF. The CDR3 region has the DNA TGCAGTGCTAGATCCCCTAGCGGTTATGAGCAGTTCTTC.

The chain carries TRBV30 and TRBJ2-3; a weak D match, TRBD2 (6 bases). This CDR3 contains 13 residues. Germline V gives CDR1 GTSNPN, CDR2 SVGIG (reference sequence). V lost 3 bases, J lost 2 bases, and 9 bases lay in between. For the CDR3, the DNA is TGTGCCTGGAGCGGGGGACCCACAGATACGCAGTATTTT. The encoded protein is CAWSGGPTDTQYF.

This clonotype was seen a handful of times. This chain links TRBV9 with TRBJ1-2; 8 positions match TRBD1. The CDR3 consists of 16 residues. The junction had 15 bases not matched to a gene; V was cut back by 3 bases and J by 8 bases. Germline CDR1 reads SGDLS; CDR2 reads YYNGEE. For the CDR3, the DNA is TGTGCCAGCAGCGAACTGAGAGGGCAGGGGGCTATGGGCTACACCTTC. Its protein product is CASSELRGQGAMGYTF.

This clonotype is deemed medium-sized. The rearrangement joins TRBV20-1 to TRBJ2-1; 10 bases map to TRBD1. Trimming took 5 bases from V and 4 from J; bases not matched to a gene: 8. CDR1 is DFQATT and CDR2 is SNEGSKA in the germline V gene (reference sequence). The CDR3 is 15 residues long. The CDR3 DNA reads TGCAGTGCTGGATCCGGGACAGGGGATTACAATGAGCAGTTCTTC. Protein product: CSAGSGTGDYNEQFF.

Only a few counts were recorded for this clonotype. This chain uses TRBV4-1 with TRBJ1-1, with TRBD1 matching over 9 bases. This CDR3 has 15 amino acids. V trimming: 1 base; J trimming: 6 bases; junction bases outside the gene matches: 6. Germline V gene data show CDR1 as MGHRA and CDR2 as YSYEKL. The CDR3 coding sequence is TGCGCCAGCAGCCAAGGGGCGGGACAGGGCCCTGAAGCTTTCTTT. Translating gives CASSQGAGQGPEAFF.